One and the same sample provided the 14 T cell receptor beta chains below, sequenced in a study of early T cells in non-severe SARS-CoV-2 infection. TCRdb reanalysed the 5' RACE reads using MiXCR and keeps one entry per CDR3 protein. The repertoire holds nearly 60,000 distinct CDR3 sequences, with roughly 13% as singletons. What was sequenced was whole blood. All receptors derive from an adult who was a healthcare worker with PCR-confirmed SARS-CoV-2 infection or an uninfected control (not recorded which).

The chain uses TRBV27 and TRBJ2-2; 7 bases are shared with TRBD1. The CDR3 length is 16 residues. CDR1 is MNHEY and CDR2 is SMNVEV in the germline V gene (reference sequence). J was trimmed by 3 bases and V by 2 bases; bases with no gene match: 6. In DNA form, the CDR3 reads TGTGCCAGCAGTTTACTGATAGGGGGCTACACCGGGGAGCTGTTTTTT. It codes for CASSLLIGGYTGELFF.

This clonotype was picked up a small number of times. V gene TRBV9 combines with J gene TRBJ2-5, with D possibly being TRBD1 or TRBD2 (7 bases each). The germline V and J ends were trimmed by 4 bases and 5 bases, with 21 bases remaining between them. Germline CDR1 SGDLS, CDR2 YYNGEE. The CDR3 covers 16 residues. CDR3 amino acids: CASSSYRGGEDETQYF. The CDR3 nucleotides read TGTGCCAGCAGCAGTTACAGGGGAGGGGAAGACGAGACCCAGTACTTC.

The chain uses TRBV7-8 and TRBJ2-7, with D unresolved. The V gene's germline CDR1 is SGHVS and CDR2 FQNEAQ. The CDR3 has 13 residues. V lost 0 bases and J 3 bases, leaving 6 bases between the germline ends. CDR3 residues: CASSLAWGYEQYF. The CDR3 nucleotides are TGTGCCAGCAGCTTAGCGTGGGGCTACGAGCAGTACTTC.

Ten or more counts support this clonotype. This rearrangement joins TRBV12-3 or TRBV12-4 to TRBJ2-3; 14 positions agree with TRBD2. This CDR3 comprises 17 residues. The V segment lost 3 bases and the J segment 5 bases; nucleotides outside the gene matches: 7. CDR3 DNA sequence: TGTGCCAGCAGTTTTAGGACTAGCGGGAGGACTATAGATACGCAGTATTTT. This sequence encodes CASSFRTSGRTIDTQYF.

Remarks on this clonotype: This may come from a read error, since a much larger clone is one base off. The CDR3 DNA follows: TGTGCCAGCAGTCAACTAGCGGGGGCGGTCACCGGGGAGCTGTTTTTT. Amino acids: CASSQLAGAVTGELFF. The chain employs TRBV11-2 and TRBJ2-2, with 11 nucleotides matching TRBD2. The CDR3 contains 16 residues. J gave up 4 bases and V 6 bases, and 7 bases lay outside the gene matches. Germline-derived CDR1 and CDR2 are SGHAT and FQNNGV.

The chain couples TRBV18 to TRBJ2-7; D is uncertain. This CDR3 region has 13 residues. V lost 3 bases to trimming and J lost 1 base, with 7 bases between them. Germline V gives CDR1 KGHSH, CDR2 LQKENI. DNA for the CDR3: TGTGCCAGCTCACCGACAACGTCCTACGAGCAGTACTTC. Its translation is CASSPTTSYEQYF.

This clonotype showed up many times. The CDR3 region is CASSQGGGATDTQYF. The CDR3 region has the DNA TGTGCCAGCAGCCAAGGGGGCGGCGCCACAGATACGCAGTATTTT. The gene calls are TRBV3-1 and TRBJ2-3, with a weak D call TRBD1 (5 bases). Between the trimmed V and J ends, which lost 1 base and 2 bases, there was a span of 10 bases. CDR3 size: 15 residues. CDR1 is LGHDT and CDR2 is YNNKEL in the germline V gene (reference sequence).

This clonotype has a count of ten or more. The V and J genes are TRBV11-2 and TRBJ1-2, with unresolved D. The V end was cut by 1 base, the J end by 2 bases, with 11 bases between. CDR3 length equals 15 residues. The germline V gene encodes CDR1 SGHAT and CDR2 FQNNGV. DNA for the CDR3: TGTGCCAGCAGCTTAGGCAACGAACAGAACTATGGCTACACCTTC. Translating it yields CASSLGNEQNYGYTF.

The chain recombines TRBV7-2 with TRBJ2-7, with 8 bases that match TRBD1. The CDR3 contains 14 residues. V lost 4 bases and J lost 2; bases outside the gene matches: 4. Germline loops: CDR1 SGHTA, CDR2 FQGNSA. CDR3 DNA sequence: TGTGCCAGCAGCTACGGACAGGGAACCTACGAGCAGTACTTC. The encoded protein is CASSYGQGTYEQYF.

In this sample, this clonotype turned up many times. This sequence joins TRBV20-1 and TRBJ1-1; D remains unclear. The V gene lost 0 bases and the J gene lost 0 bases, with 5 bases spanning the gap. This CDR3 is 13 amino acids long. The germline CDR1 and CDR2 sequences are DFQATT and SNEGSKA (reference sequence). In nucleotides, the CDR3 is TGCAGTGCTAGAGACAGCATGAACACTGAAGCTTTCTTT. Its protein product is CSARDSMNTEAFF.

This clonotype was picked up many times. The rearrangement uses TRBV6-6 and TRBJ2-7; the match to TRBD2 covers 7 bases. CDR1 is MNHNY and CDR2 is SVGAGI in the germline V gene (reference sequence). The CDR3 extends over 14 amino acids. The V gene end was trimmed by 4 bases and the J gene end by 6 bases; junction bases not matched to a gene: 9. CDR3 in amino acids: CASSSWGGETEQYF. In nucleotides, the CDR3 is TGTGCCAGCAGTTCCTGGGGGGGTGAGACCGAGCAGTACTTC.

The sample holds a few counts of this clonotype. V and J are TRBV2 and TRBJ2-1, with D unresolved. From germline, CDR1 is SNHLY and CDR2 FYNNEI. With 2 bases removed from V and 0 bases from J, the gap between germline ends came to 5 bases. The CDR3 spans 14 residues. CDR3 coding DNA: TGTGCCAGCAGTGAACAGGCCTCCTACAATGAGCAGTTCTTC. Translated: CASSEQASYNEQFF.

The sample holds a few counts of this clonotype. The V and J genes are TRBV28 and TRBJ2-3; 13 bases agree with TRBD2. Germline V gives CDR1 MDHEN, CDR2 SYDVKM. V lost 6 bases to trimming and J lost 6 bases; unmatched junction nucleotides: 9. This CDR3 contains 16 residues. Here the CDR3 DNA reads TGTGCCAGCAGGTTACTAGCGGGGGGGCCGCGGGATACGCAGTATTTT. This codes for CASRLLAGGPRDTQYF. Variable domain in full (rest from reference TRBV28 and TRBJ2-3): DVKVTQSSRYLVKRTGEKVFLECVQDMDHENMFWYRQDPGLGLRLIYFSYDVKMKEKGDIPEGYSVSREKKERFSLILESASTNQTSMYLCASRLLAGGPRDTQYFGPGTRLTVL.

CDR3 nucleotide sequence: TGTGCCAGCAGCGCCCTTAGCGGGAGGGGTGAGACCCAGTACTTC. Its translation is CASSALSGRGETQYF. The rearrangement joins TRBV9 to TRBJ2-5; 11 nucleotides align to TRBD2. Looked up from germline, CDR1 is SGDLS and CDR2 is YYNGEE. The CDR3 length is 15 residues. V shed 3 bases, J shed 5 bases, and the junction held 6 bases outside the gene matches.